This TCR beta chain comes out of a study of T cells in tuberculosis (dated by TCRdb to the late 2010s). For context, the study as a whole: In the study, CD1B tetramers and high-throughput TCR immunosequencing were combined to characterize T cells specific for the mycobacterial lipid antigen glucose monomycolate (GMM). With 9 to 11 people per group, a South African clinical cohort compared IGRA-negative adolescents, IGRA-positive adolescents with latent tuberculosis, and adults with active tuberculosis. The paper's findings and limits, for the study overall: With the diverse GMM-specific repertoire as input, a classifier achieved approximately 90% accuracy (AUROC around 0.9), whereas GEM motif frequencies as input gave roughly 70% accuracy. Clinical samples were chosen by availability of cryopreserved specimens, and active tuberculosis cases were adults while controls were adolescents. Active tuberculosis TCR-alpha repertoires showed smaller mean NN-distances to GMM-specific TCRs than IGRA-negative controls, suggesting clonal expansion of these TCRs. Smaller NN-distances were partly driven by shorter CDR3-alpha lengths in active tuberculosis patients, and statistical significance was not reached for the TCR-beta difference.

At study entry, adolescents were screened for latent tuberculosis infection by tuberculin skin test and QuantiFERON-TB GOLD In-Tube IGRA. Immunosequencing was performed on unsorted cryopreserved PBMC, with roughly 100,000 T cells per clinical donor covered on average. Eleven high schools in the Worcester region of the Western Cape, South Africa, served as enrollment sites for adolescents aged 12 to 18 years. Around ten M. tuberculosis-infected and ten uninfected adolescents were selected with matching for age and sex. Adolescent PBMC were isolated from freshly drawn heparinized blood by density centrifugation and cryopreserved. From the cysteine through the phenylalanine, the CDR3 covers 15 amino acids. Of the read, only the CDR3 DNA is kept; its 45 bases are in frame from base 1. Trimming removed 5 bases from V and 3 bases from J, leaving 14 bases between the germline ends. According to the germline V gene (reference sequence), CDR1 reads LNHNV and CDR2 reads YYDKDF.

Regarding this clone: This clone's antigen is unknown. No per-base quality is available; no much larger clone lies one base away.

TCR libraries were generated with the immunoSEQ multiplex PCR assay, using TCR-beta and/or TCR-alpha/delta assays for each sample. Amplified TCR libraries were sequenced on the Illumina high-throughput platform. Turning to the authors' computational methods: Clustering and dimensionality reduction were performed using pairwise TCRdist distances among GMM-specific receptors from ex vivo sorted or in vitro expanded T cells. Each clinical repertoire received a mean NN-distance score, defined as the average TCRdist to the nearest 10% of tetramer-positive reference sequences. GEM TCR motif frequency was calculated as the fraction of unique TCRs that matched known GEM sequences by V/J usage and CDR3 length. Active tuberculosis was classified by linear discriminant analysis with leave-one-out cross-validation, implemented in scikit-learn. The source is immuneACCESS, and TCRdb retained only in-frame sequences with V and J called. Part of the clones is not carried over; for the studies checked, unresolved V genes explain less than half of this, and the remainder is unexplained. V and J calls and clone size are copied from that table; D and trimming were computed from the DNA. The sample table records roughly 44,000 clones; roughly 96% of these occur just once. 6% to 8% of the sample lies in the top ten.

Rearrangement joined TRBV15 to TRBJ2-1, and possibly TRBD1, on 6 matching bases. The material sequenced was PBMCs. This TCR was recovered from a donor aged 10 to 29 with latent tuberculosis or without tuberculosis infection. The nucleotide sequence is TGTGCCACCAGCTCCCACTCGACAGGCTACAATGAGCAGTTCTTC. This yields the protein CATSSHSTGYNEQFF. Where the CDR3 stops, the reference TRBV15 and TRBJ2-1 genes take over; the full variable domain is DAMVIQNPRYQVTQFGKPVTLSCSQTLNHNVMYWYQQKSSQAPKLLFHYYDKDFNNEADTPDNFQSRRPNTSFCFLDIRSPGLGDTAMYLCATSSHSTGYNEQFFGPGTRLTVL.